Listed below are T cell receptor beta chains from one sample, sequenced in a study of T cell responses to AZD1222 COVID-19 vaccine. Some clones are missing from TCRdb's copy, which holds only in-frame ones; the method was immunoSEQ multiplex PCR. Here the sample spans about 64,000 clones, 80% being singletons. The specimen comprised peripheral blood, sampled 28 days after the second AZD1222 dose. The receptors were sampled from an adult who received the AZD1222 COVID-19 vaccine. Both conserved end residues are part of each CDR3.

TRBJ2-1 | TRBV4-2 | CASSPVARGEQFF
TRBJ2-2 | TRBV2 | CASRGTRRRADTGELFF
TRBJ2-5 | TRBV19 | CASRGLGETQYF
TRBJ1-1 | TRBV6-1 | CASSEEWRYTEAFF
TRBJ1-5 | TRBV28 | CASSEDRAGQPQHF
TRBJ1-5 | TRBV19 | CASSISQGAVQPQHF
TRBJ2-3 | TRBV10-1 | CASSAGTGRGDTQYF
TRBJ2-3 | TRBV11-2 | CASSSPSGLNTQYF
TRBJ2-2 | TRBV27 | CASSLYGVLGDHTGELFF
TRBJ1-4 | TRBV7-2 | CASSLSPGLGNEKLFF
TRBJ2-3 | TRBV5-1 | CASSLGTSGDSTDTQYF
TRBJ1-2 | TRBV12-3/TRBV12-4 | CASSRGNYGYTF
TRBJ2-1 | TRBV19 | CASSSSSGGSYNEQFF
TRBJ2-3 | TRBV19 | CARAGRSTDTQYF